The 19 T cell receptor beta chains given below trace back to one sample, sequenced in a study of STAT5B mutations in CD4+ large granular lymphocyte leukemia. Using immunoSEQ multiplex PCR, the repertoire was profiled, and TCRdb retains in-frame clones only, with some absent. This table has 45,000 to 55,000 clones, less than 85% appearing once. Sequencing input: CD4+ T cells from blood buffy coats. The receptors were gathered from a human donor in good health.

The rearrangement uses TRBV27 and TRBJ1-4, with D possibly being TRBD1 (6 bases). The CDR3 loop spans 13 amino acids. Between the trimmed V and J ends, which lost 5 bases and 7 bases, there was a span of 11 bases. The germline gives CDR1 MNHEY, CDR2 SMNVEV (reference sequence). The CDR3 nucleotides read TGTGCCAGCAGTCCCCAGGGGCTTGAAAAACTGTTTTTT. It translates to CASSPQGLEKLFF.

The table lists this clone with a few counts. The rearrangement links TRBV27 to TRBJ1-2; D might be TRBD1 (6 bases). Germline values: CDR1 MNHEY, CDR2 SMNVEV (reference sequence). V lost 4 bases, J lost 7 bases, and 16 bases lay in between. The CDR3 has 14 residues. CDR3 loop: CASSSHGGPGGYTF. The DNA of the CDR3 is TGTGCCAGCAGTTCCCACGGGGGGCCCGGTGGCTACACCTTC.

This clone was detected a few times. The chain combines TRBV19 with TRBJ1-1; D not certain. The germline V and J ends were trimmed by 0 bases and 4 bases, with 12 bases remaining between them. The germline V gene encodes CDR1 LNHDA and CDR2 SQIVND (reference sequence). The CDR3 is made up of 15 amino acids. CDR3 bases: TGTGCCAGTAGTATAGACCCACATGGAGTCACTGAAGCTTTCTTT. Encoded protein: CASSIDPHGVTEAFF.

V usage is TRBV18 and J usage is TRBJ1-1, with no clear D. This CDR3 contains 14 residues. CDR1 is KGHSH and CDR2 is LQKENI in the germline V gene. V was cut by 8 bases and J by 4 bases, with 17 bases left in between. The CDR3 region is CASQRGLESTEAFF. CDR3 nucleotides: TGTGCCAGCCAGCGGGGTCTTGAGAGCACTGAAGCTTTCTTT. The entire variable domain, with the rest obtained from reference TRBV18 and TRBJ1-1, is as follows: NAGVMQNPRHLVRRRGQEARLRCSPMKGHSHVYWYRQLPEEGLKFMVYLQKENIIDESGMPKERFSAEFPKEGPSILRIQQVVRGDSAAYFCASQRGLESTEAFFGQGTRLTVV.

This chain links TRBV21-1 with TRBJ1-6. TRBV21-1 is labeled a pseudogene. The CDR3 sequence is 15 residues long. The CDR3 coding sequence is TGTGCCAGCAGCAAAGCTCAACCGAGCAATTCACCCCTCCACTTT. Amino acids: CASSKAQPSNSPLHF.

J is TRBJ2-1 and V is TRBV5-6; TRBD2 is a possible D gene (6 bases). Trimming removed 1 base at V and 14 bases at J, with 19 bases between. In germline, CDR1 is SGHDT, CDR2 YYEEEE. The CDR3 length is 14 residues. The CDR3 DNA follows: TGTGCCAGCAGCTTGAGGGCCGGGAGCGTGGGGGAGTTCTTC. Residues: CASSLRAGSVGEFF.

This clone was observed a handful of times. The rearrangement joins TRBV30 to TRBJ1-5, with a weak D call TRBD1 (6 bases). Trimming stripped 7 bases from V and 5 bases from J, with 15 bases between. CDR1 and CDR2 (germline): GTSNPN, SVGIG (reference sequence). The CDR3 covers 13 residues. CDR3 in DNA: TGTGCCTACGCGGACAGCGATGATCAGCCCCAGCATTTT. It specifies CAYADSDDQPQHF. Full variable domain (rest looked up from reference TRBV30 and TRBJ1-5): SQTIHQWPATLVQPVGSPLSLECTVEGTSNPNLYWYRQAAGRGLQLLFYSVGIGQISSEVPQNLSASRPQDRQFILSSKKLLLSDSGFYLCAYADSDDQPQHFGDGTRLSIL.

V is TRBV7-2 and J is TRBJ2-5; D is unclear. Germline V gives CDR1 SGHTA, CDR2 FQGNSA. The CDR3 has 11 residues. V shed 2 bases and J shed 4 bases, with 2 bases lying between them. The CDR3 DNA is TGTGCCAGCAGCTTAATAGAGACCCAGTACTTC. Amino acid sequence: CASSLIETQYF.

The V call is TRBV9, the J call TRBJ2-1; no firm D call. This CDR3 contains 14 residues. Germline V CDR1 and CDR2: SGDLS, YYNGEE. V was clipped by 3 bases and J by 2 bases, with 9 bases between them. The CDR3 DNA follows: TGTGCCAGCAGCGCCAACCCCACCTACAATGAGCAGTTCTTC. Its protein product is CASSANPTYNEQFF.

The chain links TRBV30 to TRBJ1-1; TRBD1 might be the D (5 bases). Per the germline V gene, CDR1 is GTSNPN and CDR2 is SVGIG (reference sequence). The CDR3 spans 14 residues. The V gene lost 0 bases and the J gene lost 4 bases, with 12 bases spanning the gap. The CDR3 DNA reads TGTGCCTGGAGTGTCGAGGGGTTTTTCACTGAAGCTTTCTTT. It translates to CAWSVEGFFTEAFF.

The CDR3 spells CAWSVRGQNSPLHF. CDR3 in DNA: TGTGCCTGGAGCGTCAGAGGACAAAATTCACCCCTCCACTTT. The chain uses TRBV30 and TRBJ1-6; D is possibly TRBD1 (5 bases). Germline CDR1 GTSNPN, CDR2 SVGIG (reference sequence). The CDR3 totals 14 residues. V was cut by 3 bases and J by 7 bases, with 13 bases left in between.

The chain recombines TRBV2 with TRBJ2-4, with TRBD2 matching 7 bases. The CDR3 spans 13 residues. The trim removed 11 bases at V and 1 base at J, leaving 5 bases unmatched. Looked up from germline, CDR1 is SNHLY and CDR2 is FYNNEI. The chain's CDR3 is CAGAGDAKNIQYF. For the CDR3, the DNA is TGTGCCGGGGCGGGGGACGCCAAAAACATTCAGTACTTC. Together with reference TRBV2 and TRBJ2-4, the CDR3 gives the full variable domain: EPEVTQTPSHQVTQMGQEVILRCVPISNHLYFYWYRQILGQKVEFLVSFYNNEISEKSEIFDDQFSVERPDGSNFTLKIRSTKLEDSAMYFCAGAGDAKNIQYFGAGTRLSVL.

This clone was found a few times. The chain joins TRBV7-2 to TRBJ1-6, with unresolved D. This CDR3 spans 14 amino acids. The germline V gene has CDR1 SGHTA and CDR2 FQGNSA. The V end was cut by 5 bases, the J end by 7 bases, with 12 bases between. The DNA for the CDR3 is TGTGCCAGCAGCCCCGACTGGGTGAATTCACCCCTCCACTTT. Translation: CASSPDWVNSPLHF.

The J gene is TRBJ1-3, the V gene TRBV7-9; D is possibly TRBD1 (6 bases). Trimming cost V 6 bases and J 3 bases, with 21 bases left between them. The CDR3 is made up of 17 amino acids. Per germline, CDR1 SEHNR and CDR2 FQNEAQ (reference sequence). CDR3: CASRGGQGKLVGNTIYF. As DNA, the CDR3 is TGTGCCAGCAGGGGAGGTCAGGGGAAGCTAGTTGGAAACACCATATATTTT.

This clone has just one count. The gene calls are TRBV7-9 and TRBJ2-7, with D unresolved. V was cut by 1 base and J by 0 bases, with 7 bases left in between. Germline CDR1 SEHNR, CDR2 FQNEAQ (reference sequence). This CDR3 has 14 amino acids. The chain's CDR3 is CASSLDGVSYEQYF. CDR3 coding DNA: TGTGCCAGCAGCTTAGATGGCGTCTCCTACGAGCAGTACTTC.

Remarks on this clone: The junction departs from the called germline gene at one end, perhaps through a read error. The chain links TRBV6-5 to TRBJ1-4, with TRBD1 matching over 7 bases. Germline CDR1 MNHEY, CDR2 SVGAGI. CDR3 length: 16 amino acids. CDR3 in amino acids: CASSHSNRGTNEKLFF. CDR3 nucleotide sequence: TGTGCCAGCAGTCACTCGAACAGGGGAACTAATGAAAAACTGTTTTTT.

This chain's CDR3 is CASSRDQGDTQYF. In DNA form, the CDR3 reads TGTGCCAGCAGCCGAGATCAAGGGGATACGCAGTATTTT. The genes are TRBV7-3 and TRBJ2-3; D is unclear. Germline V CDR1 and CDR2: SGHTA, FQGTGA. Trimming cost V 5 bases and J 6 bases, with 12 bases left between them. The CDR3 loop spans 13 amino acids.

The chain employs TRBV5-1 and TRBJ2-5; D is unclear. The CDR3 extends over 14 amino acids. V was shortened by 1 base and J by 1 base, with 8 bases between the two germline ends. The germline V gene has CDR1 SGHRS and CDR2 YFSETQ. This CDR3 reads CASSLTTVQETQYF. DNA for the CDR3: TGCGCCAGCAGCTTGACAACGGTCCAAGAGACCCAGTACTTC.

This clone is a singleton in its sample. The chain combines TRBV30 with TRBJ2-5, with D possibly being TRBD2 (5 bases). V was trimmed by 5 bases and J by 3 bases, leaving 10 bases between them. Germline lookup yields CDR1 GTSNPN and CDR2 SVGIG (reference sequence). This CDR3 is 12 amino acids long. CDR3 protein: CAWGPAEETQYF. For the CDR3, the DNA is TGTGCCTGGGGACCAGCGGAAGAGACCCAGTACTTC.